Listed below are T cell receptor beta chains from one sample, sequenced in a study of response to subunit inactivated influenza vaccine. TCRdb independently ran MiXCR on the RT-PCR reads; one entry per CDR3 protein. This table has hundreds of thousands of distinct CDR3 sequences, 11% to 15% appearing once. Sequencing was performed on PBMCs from blood, taken around two weeks before vaccination. The receptors shown here come from a man in his forties or fifties who received an inactivated influenza vaccine. CDR3s include the opening cysteine and the closing phenylalanine or tryptophan. A D gene is named only where the DNA matches it firmly. A clone size is listed for some rows: how often the clone was seen (once, few, many), or a class if it is expanded.

clone_size | j_call | v_call | d_call | cdr3_nt | cdr3_aa
few | TRBJ2-1 | TRBV29-1 | TRBD2 | TGCAGCGTTGAAGGAGCGGGGGGGCCGCTGGGTGAGCAGTTCTTC | CSVEGAGGPLGEQFF
few | TRBJ2-5 | TRBV5-5 | TRBD1 | TGTGCCAGCAGCTTATTAGGGGGCCTACAAGAGACCCAGTACTTC | CASSLLGGLQETQYF
- | TRBJ1-5 | TRBV30 | - | TGTGCCCAGTCCGGGGGGCCGCATCAGCCCCAGCATTTT | CAQSGGPHQPQHF
- | TRBJ2-3 | TRBV20-1 | - | TGCAGTGCTCCTGCTAGCACAGATACGCAGTATTTT | CSAPASTDTQYF
many | TRBJ1-1 | TRBV2 | - | TGTGCCAGCAGTGACGGACGGTCCACTGAAGCTTTCTTT | CASSDGRSTEAFF
- | TRBJ2-1 | TRBV7-2 | - | TGTGCCAGCAGCTTTGGGCACCGAACCTATGAGCAGTTCTTC | CASSFGHRTYEQFF
few | TRBJ1-1 | TRBV7-2 | - | TGTGCCAGCAGCTTAGCGCGGATGAACACTGAAGCTTTCTTT | CASSLARMNTEAFF
many | TRBJ2-1 | TRBV10-3 | TRBD2 | TGTGCCACCCTTTCGGCGGGAGGGCTCAATGAGCAGTTCTTC | CATLSAGGLNEQFF
few | TRBJ2-4 | TRBV14 | - | TGTGCCAGCAGCCAAGATCGCACAGGGCCGCAGTACTTC | CASSQDRTGPQYF
- | TRBJ2-1 | TRBV7-6 | - | TGTGCCAGCAGCTTAGTGGGGCTGCAGGATGAGCAGTTCTTC | CASSLVGLQDEQFF
- | TRBJ2-3 | TRBV5-6 | - | TGTGCCAGCAGCTTGGGGTGGGGGGCGGTAATAGATACGCAGTATTTT | CASSLGWGAVIDTQYF
many | TRBJ1-2 | TRBV29-1 | - | TGCAGCGTCCACACACGTTCACAGGGTTACGGCTATGGCTACACCTTC | CSVHTRSQGYGYGYTF
- | TRBJ2-2 | TRBV5-5 | TRBD1 | TGTGCCAGCAGCGTACGGACAGGGACAAGTGGCACCGGGGAGCTGTTTTTT | CASSVRTGTSGTGELFF
- | TRBJ2-7 | TRBV6-1 | - | TGTGCCAGCAGTGAATATCTTGCAGTCAAAACCTACGAGCAGTACTTC | CASSEYLAVKTYEQYF
few | TRBJ2-7 | TRBV7-2 | TRBD2 | TGTGCCAGCAGCCCGGGACTACATGATACCTACGAGCAGTACTTC | CASSPGLHDTYEQYF
- | TRBJ2-1 | TRBV4-3 | TRBD2 | TGCGCCAGCAGCCAAGCTCCCGGGACTAGCGGCTACAATGAGCAGTTCTTC | CASSQAPGTSGYNEQFF
- | TRBJ2-1 | TRBV7-8 | TRBD2 | TGTGCCAGCAGCCTCACGTCTAGCGGGAGTTCCTACAATGAGCAGTTCTTC | CASSLTSSGSSYNEQFF
many | TRBJ2-1 | TRBV20-1 | - | TGCAGTGCTTTAAACAATGAGCAGTTCTTC | CSALNNEQFF
- | TRBJ2-3 | TRBV20-1 | TRBD2 | TGCAGTGCTCCCGCCAGCGGGAGGGCCGGGGGCACAGATACGCAGTATTTT | CSAPASGRAGGTDTQYF
- | TRBJ2-3 | TRBV20-1 | TRBD2 | TGCAGTGCTAGTCCGAGCGGGGTTACGACAGATACGCAGTATTTT | CSASPSGVTTDTQYF
- | TRBJ2-7 | TRBV12-3/TRBV12-4 | TRBD1 | TGTGCCAGCAGTACACCCTTACTCCGGGACAGAAACGAGCAGTACTTC | CASSTPLLRDRNEQYF
few | TRBJ2-2 | TRBV7-8 | - | TGTGCCAGCAGCCAGGATTTTACCTTTAAGACCGGGGAGCTGTTTTTT | CASSQDFTFKTGELFF
- | TRBJ2-2 | TRBV10-3 | TRBD1 | TGTGCCATCACGGACAGGGAAGACACCGGGGAGCTGTTTTTT | CAITDREDTGELFF
few | TRBJ1-1 | TRBV6-1 | - | TGTGCCAGCAGCCTGCGGAGGGAGACTCCGAACACTGAAGCTTTCTTT | CASSLRRETPNTEAFF
- | TRBJ2-1 | TRBV5-1 | - | TGCGCCAGCAGCTTGGTCGTAAGCTACAATGAGCAGTTCTTC | CASSLVVSYNEQFF
few | TRBJ1-1 | TRBV5-6 | - | TGTGCCAGCAGCTCTTTCCGGGAGACTGAAGCTTTCTTT | CASSSFRETEAFF
few | TRBJ2-7 | TRBV28 | - | TGTGCCACCACTAACGGGGGGAGGGGGCACGAGCAGTACTTC | CATTNGGRGHEQYF
- | TRBJ2-2 | TRBV9 | - | TGTGCCAGCAGTGAGAGGGGGACACACACAAACACCGGGGAGCTGTTTTTT | CASSERGTHTNTGELFF
- | TRBJ1-5 | TRBV7-9 | - | TGTGCCAGCAGCACGGATGATCAGCCCCAGCATTTT | CASSTDDQPQHF
- | TRBJ2-1 | TRBV27 | TRBD1 | TGTGCCAGCAGTATTAGGACAGGGACCTACAATGAGCAGTTCTTC | CASSIRTGTYNEQFF
- | TRBJ2-2 | TRBV6-2/TRBV6-3 | TRBD2 | TGTGCCAGCAGTTTAATTCCTAGCGGGAGGGCCTTCGGCGGGGAGCTGTTTTTT | CASSLIPSGRAFGGELFF
- | TRBJ2-3 | TRBV20-1 | TRBD2 | TGCAGTGCCGGGAGGACTAGCGGAACTAGCACAGATACGCAGTATTTT | CSAGRTSGTSTDTQYF
few | TRBJ2-5 | TRBV15 | TRBD2 | TGTGCCACCAGCACCAGACTAGCGGGAGTAGGTTGGCAAGAGACCCAGTACTTC | CATSTRLAGVGWQETQYF
- | TRBJ2-7 | TRBV6-2/TRBV6-3 | TRBD2 | TGTGCCAGCAGTTACTCGCGGCTAGCGGGATCAAAAAAAGCCTACGAGCAGTACTTC | CASSYSRLAGSKKAYEQYF
many | TRBJ1-1 | TRBV7-2 | - | TGTGCCAGCAGCCCCCCCCCACGGAGTTTGGGGAACACTGAAGCTTTCTTT | CASSPPPRSLGNTEAFF
- | TRBJ2-3 | TRBV4-3 | TRBD1 | TGCGCCAGCAGCCAAGCGCCCGCAGGGGGAAGCACAGATACGCAGTATTTT | CASSQAPAGGSTDTQYF